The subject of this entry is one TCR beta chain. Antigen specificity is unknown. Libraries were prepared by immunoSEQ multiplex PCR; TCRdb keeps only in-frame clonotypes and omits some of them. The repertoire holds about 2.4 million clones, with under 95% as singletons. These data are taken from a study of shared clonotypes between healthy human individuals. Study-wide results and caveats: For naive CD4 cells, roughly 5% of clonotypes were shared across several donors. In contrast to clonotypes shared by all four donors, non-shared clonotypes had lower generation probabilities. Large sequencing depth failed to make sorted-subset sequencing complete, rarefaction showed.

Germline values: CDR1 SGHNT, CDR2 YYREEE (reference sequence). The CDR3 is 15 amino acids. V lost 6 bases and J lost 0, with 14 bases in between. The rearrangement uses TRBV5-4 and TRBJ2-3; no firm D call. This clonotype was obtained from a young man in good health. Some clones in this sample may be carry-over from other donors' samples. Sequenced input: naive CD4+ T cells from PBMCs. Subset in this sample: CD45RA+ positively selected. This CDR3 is CASTPDLWSTDTQYF. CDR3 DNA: TGTGCCAGCACCCCGGATTTATGGAGCACAGATACGCAGTATTTT.